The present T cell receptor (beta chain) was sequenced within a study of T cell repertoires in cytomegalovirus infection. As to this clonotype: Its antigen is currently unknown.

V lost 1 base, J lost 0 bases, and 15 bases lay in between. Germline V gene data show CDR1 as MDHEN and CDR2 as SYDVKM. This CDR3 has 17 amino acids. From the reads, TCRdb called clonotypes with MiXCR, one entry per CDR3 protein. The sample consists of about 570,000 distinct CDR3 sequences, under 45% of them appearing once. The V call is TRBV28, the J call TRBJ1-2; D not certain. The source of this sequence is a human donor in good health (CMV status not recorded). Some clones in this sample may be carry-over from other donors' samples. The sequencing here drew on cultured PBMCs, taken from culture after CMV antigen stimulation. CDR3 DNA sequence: TGTGCCAGCAGTTTATTGGCGACGGAGGCCCCTAACTATGGCTACACCTTC. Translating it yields CASSLLATEAPNYGYTF.